This entry features one T cell receptor (beta chain) sequence. The entry originates in a study of naive CD8 T cells in extremely preterm neonates. CDR3 length equals 14 residues. V lost 0 bases, J lost 3 bases, and 0 bases stayed unmatched. Germline-derived CDR1 and CDR2 are SGHDT and YYEEEE. Clones were sequenced by immunoSEQ multiplex PCR, and TCRdb holds only the in-frame ones, with some missing. There are about 7,500 clones in the sample; 95% to 98% occur only once, and around 0.38% lies in the top ten. Cord blood came from elective full-term cesareans at roughly 35-41 weeks without labor or membrane rupture. Sorting kept Annexin V-negative CD3+CD8+CD45RA+CCR7+ naive T cells.

The sequencing input was naive CD8+ T cells from cord blood. The chain couples TRBV5-6 to TRBJ2-1, with 7 nucleotides matching TRBD2. The clonotype was recovered from a newborn in good health. The CDR3, as DNA: TGTGCCAGCAGCTTGGGGGGGGGCTACAATGAGCAGTTCTTC. Translation gives CASSLGGGYNEQFF.